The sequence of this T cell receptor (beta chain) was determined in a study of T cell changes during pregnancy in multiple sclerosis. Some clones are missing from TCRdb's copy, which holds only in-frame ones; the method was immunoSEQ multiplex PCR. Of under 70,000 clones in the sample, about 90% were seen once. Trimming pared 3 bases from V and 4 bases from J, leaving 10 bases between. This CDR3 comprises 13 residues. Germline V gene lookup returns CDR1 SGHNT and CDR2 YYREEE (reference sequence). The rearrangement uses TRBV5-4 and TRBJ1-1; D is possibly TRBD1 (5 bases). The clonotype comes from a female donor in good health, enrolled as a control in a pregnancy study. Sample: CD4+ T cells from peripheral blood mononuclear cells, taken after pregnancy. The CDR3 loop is CASSSETATEAFF. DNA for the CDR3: TGTGCCAGCAGCTCGGAGACAGCCACTGAAGCTTTCTTT.